This is a list of T cell receptor beta chains from one sample in a study of healthy donors' naive CD4 and CD8 T cells. TCRdb ran MiXCR on the reads and lists one entry per CDR3 protein. The table has 200,000 or so distinct CDR3 sequences, 74% seen once; the top ten hold roughly 2.3%. The sample was naive CD4+ and CD8+ T cells sorted from blood, pooled from several donors. Receptor source: a pool of human donors in good health; the sample pools cells from several healthy donors. The CDR3 runs from the conserved cysteine through the conserved F or W. D genes are given only for firm matches. Only part of the rows carry a size: once, few, many, or a class if the clone is expanded.

clone size,D gene,J gene,V gene,CDR3 DNA,CDR3 protein
-,-,TRBJ1-5,TRBV15,TGTGCCACCAGCAGAGATCGGCAGCCCCAGCATTTT,CATSRDRQPQHF
-,-,TRBJ2-1,TRBV5-1,TGCGCCAGCAGCTTGGAAGATAACAATGAGCAGTTCTTC,CASSLEDNNEQFF
-,-,TRBJ1-2,TRBV29-1,TGCAGCGTTCGCCAGGGAGGCGATGGCTACACCTTC,CSVRQGGDGYTF
-,-,TRBJ2-7,TRBV11-2,TGTGCCAGCAGCTTAGTGGAAGGATACGAGCAGTACTTC,CASSLVEGYEQYF
-,-,TRBJ2-3,TRBV6-1,TGTGCCAGCAGTGAATACGGGAGCGGGACAGATACGCAGTATTTT,CASSEYGSGTDTQYF
-,-,TRBJ1-6,TRBV15,TGTGCCACCAGCAGAGACCAAGACCTATGGATCGGTTCACCCCTCCACTTT,CATSRDQDLWIGSPLHF
-,TRBD2,TRBJ2-6,TRBV15,TGTGCCACCAGCAGAGAGGGGACTAGCGGGAGGGCCTCTGGGGCCAACGTCCTGACTTTC,CATSREGTSGRASGANVLTF
few,-,TRBJ2-5,TRBV5-1,TGTGCCAGCAGCTTGGGAAGGCAAGAGACCCAGTACTTC,CASSLGRQETQYF
-,TRBD1,TRBJ2-7,TRBV4-1,TGCGCCAGCAGCCAAGGTTGGGACAGCTCCTACGAGCAGTACTTC,CASSQGWDSSYEQYF
-,TRBD1,TRBJ1-1,TRBV6-5,TGTGCCAGCAGTTGGCCGGACAGGGTGGGTGAAGTTTTCTTT,CASSWPDRVGEVFF
-,TRBD2,TRBJ2-1,TRBV29-1,TGCAGCGTTGGACGGGAGGAGCACAATGAGCAGTTCTTC,CSVGREEHNEQFF
-,TRBD1,TRBJ2-3,TRBV6-5,TGTGCCAGCACCAAACAGGGGGCGTCCACAGATACGCAGTATTTT,CASTKQGASTDTQYF
-,TRBD1,TRBJ2-1,TRBV6-2/TRBV6-3,TGTGCCAGCAGTTACCTGGGACAGGTATACAATGAGCAGTTCTTC,CASSYLGQVYNEQFF
-,TRBD2,TRBJ2-7,TRBV20-1,TGCAGTGCTCAGGTTAAGGCTAGCGGGAGCGAGCAGTACTTC,CSAQVKASGSEQYF
-,TRBD2,TRBJ2-1,TRBV11-1,TGTGCCAGCAGCCTGGGCGGGAGGAACCTCTACAATGAGCAGTTCTTC,CASSLGGRNLYNEQFF
-,-,TRBJ1-6,TRBV4-1,TGCGCCAGCAGCCAAGATATGTGGGAAGGGCGGCATTCACCCCTCCACTTT,CASSQDMWEGRHSPLHF
-,-,TRBJ2-7,TRBV4-3,TGCGCCAGCAGCGCCCGGGAGATCGACGACGAGCAGTACTTC,CASSAREIDDEQYF
-,-,TRBJ2-1,TRBV18,TGTGCCAGCTCACCAGTCGCCTACAATGAGCAGTTCTTC,CASSPVAYNEQFF
-,-,TRBJ2-2,TRBV6-5,TGTGCCAGCAGTTACCTCAGGGGTTCGGACACCGGGGAGCTGTTTTTT,CASSYLRGSDTGELFF
-,TRBD2,TRBJ2-7,TRBV29-1,TGCAGCGTTAGATACCCTCTAGCGGGGGGTGAAGAGCAGTACTTC,CSVRYPLAGGEEQYF
-,-,TRBJ1-1,TRBV5-1,TGCGCCAGCAGTCAAGGGCCCGAACGTGAAGCTTTCTTT,CASSQGPEREAFF
-,TRBD1,TRBJ1-5,TRBV5-5,TGTGCCAGCAGCTTGGTCCGGGACAGGGGAAATCAGCCCCAGCATTTT,CASSLVRDRGNQPQHF
-,TRBD2,TRBJ2-1,TRBV12-3/TRBV12-4,TGTGCCAGCAGACAAAGCGGGAGTGGATACAATGAGCAGTTCTTC,CASRQSGSGYNEQFF
-,TRBD1,TRBJ1-1,TRBV29-1,TGCAGCGTTGGGGGACAGACAACTGGTTCTGAAGCTTTCTTT,CSVGGQTTGSEAFF
-,-,TRBJ2-7,TRBV27,TGTGCCAGCAGTTTAACCCCTCAGGGGATGAGTCACGAGCAGTACTTC,CASSLTPQGMSHEQYF
few,TRBD1,TRBJ2-7,TRBV5-5,TGTGCCAGCAGCGAGGAGGGGACAGGGGATGAAAAGGACGAGCAGTACTTC,CASSEEGTGDEKDEQYF
-,-,TRBJ2-3,TRBV12-3/TRBV12-4,TGTGCCAGCAGTTTAACCCCTCAGAGGTTTGATACGCAGTATTTT,CASSLTPQRFDTQYF
-,-,TRBJ1-2,TRBV6-1,TGTGCCAGCAGCGACAGCCAGAACTATGGCTACACCTTC,CASSDSQNYGYTF
once,TRBD2,TRBJ2-3,TRBV20-1,TGCAGTGTTGGACTAGCGAGGGCAGATACGCAGTATTTT,CSVGLARADTQYF
-,TRBD1,TRBJ1-5,TRBV14,TGTGCCAGCTGCGATTGGCTCCGGGACAGGGCCAATCAGCCCCAGCATTTT,CASCDWLRDRANQPQHF
-,TRBD2,TRBJ2-7,TRBV19,TGTGCCAGTAGTATTCTAAGCGGGAGTCCCTACGAGCAGTACTTC,CASSILSGSPYEQYF
-,TRBD2,TRBJ2-3,TRBV20-1,TGCAGTGCTGGTGGGACTAGATTGCTCGATACGCAGTATTTT,CSAGGTRLLDTQYF
-,TRBD1,TRBJ1-5,TRBV19,TGTGCCAGCCAAAAGGTGGGGACAGGGGCGTATAGCAATCAGCCCCAGCATTTT,CASQKVGTGAYSNQPQHF
-,TRBD1,TRBJ2-3,TRBV27,TGTGCCAGCAGTTTATGGGGACAGGCTTCAGATACGCAGTATTTT,CASSLWGQASDTQYF
-,TRBD2,TRBJ2-1,TRBV4-3,TGCGCCAGCAGCCGCCTAGGGGCCAAGGGAGGGGAGCAGTTCTTC,CASSRLGAKGGEQFF
-,TRBD1,TRBJ2-7,TRBV30,TGTGCCTGGCTCCGGGACAGGGACTCCTACGAGCAGTACTTC,CAWLRDRDSYEQYF
-,TRBD1,TRBJ1-6,TRBV29-1,TGCAGCGTTGTCACAGGGGCTAGTTCACCCCTCCACTTT,CSVVTGASSPLHF
-,-,TRBJ2-1,TRBV27,TGTGCCAGCAGTTTATTCGGCCCGTACAATGAGCAGTTCTTC,CASSLFGPYNEQFF